Each of the 4 T cell receptor beta chains below was sequenced from the same sample in a study of CD8 T cells in Susac syndrome (dated by TCRdb to between 2018 and 2021). Library construction relied on the immunoSEQ multiplex PCR assay. RNA was extracted using the RNeasy kit, and roughly 0.45 to 1 microgram was reverse transcribed with random hexamers. TCRdb passed the public sequencing reads through fastp at Q25 and MiXCR, retaining productive beta sequences. Identical CDR3 proteins give one entry, which carries the most common genes and DNA. The table for this sample lists some 250,000 distinct CDR3 sequences; 90% to 97% of them were counted only once. Less than 0.11% of the sample goes to the ten largest clones. The sequenced sample was CD4+ T cells from PBMCs. The receptors were gathered from a human donor with Susac syndrome.

The CDR3 DNA follows: TGCAGTGCTAGAGATCCTAAATGGACAGTCCAAGAGACCCAGTACTTC. Protein sequence: CSARDPKWTVQETQYF. The chain carries TRBV20-1 and TRBJ2-5, with a tentative D call TRBD1 (6 bases). The germline V and J ends were trimmed by 0 bases and 1 base, with 15 bases remaining between them. Germline CDR1 and CDR2: DFQATT and SNEGSKA (reference sequence). CDR3 length: 16 residues.

This chain joins TRBV20-1 and TRBJ2-1, with D uncertain. Trimming pared 2 bases from V and 6 bases from J, leaving 11 bases between. CDR1 DFQATT and CDR2 SNEGSKA come from the germline V gene (reference sequence). CDR3 size: 13 residues. CDR3 coding DNA: TGCAGTGCTAGATCGGCTACGTCCAATGAGCAGTTCTTC. Translation: CSARSATSNEQFF.

This chain links TRBV10-3 with TRBJ2-6; TRBD2 is a possible D gene (5 bases). The V end lost 8 bases, the J end lost 4 bases, and 21 bases lay between the germline ends. CDR1 is ENHRY and CDR2 is SYGVKD in the germline V gene. The CDR3 has 17 residues. The CDR3 DNA reads as TGTGCCATCGGTCCGAGGGCGGCTCAAGGAGGGGCCAACGTCCTGACTTTC. This encodes CAIGPRAAQGGANVLTF.

The chain's CDR3 is CSASLRGSGYTF. DNA of the CDR3: TGCAGTGCTAGCCTGCGGGGGTCTGGCTACACCTTC. This chain links TRBV20-1 with TRBJ1-2, with a possible D match to TRBD1 (5 bases). V lost 3 bases, J lost 7 bases, and 12 bases lay in between. CDR1 is DFQATT and CDR2 is SNEGSKA in the germline V gene (reference sequence). This CDR3 has 12 residues.